This T cell receptor beta chain emerged from a study of blood T cell repertoires in COVID-19. This CDR3 has 13 amino acids. V lost 5 bases, J lost 8 bases, and 13 bases lay in between. Germline assignment: CDR1 SGHNT and CDR2 YENEEA. This table comes from immunoSEQ multiplex PCR, and its TCRdb copy is limited to in-frame clones, with some not included. The sample contains about 200,000 clones, approximately 86% of which appear only once. This TCR derives from a man aged 40-55 years with acute or convalescent COVID-19. The chain employs TRBV11-3 and TRBJ2-1; D perhaps matches TRBD2 (6 bases). The sequencing sample was made of peripheral blood. CDR3 in amino acids: CASSPNPSDEQFF. The CDR3 coding sequence is TGTGCCAGCAGCCCTAACCCTAGCGATGAGCAGTTCTTC.